Given below is one T cell receptor beta chain in context. Its antigen is not known. The data were obtained in a study of neoadjuvant anti-PD-1 for oral cavity cancer. Across the study: Around day 43, patients without progression received a fourth nivolumab dose before surgery. General observations from the study: Treg/Th17 ratio rose with pretreatment blood and fell with post-treatment tumor TCRbeta clonality.

The CDR3 is made up of 14 amino acids. CDR1 is SGHNT, CDR2 YYREEE, per germline (reference sequence). The germline V and J ends were trimmed by 0 bases and 2 bases, with 7 bases remaining between them. The data were produced by immunoSEQ multiplex PCR, yet TCRdb's version contains in-frame clones alone and is incomplete. The data contain fewer than 20,000 clones, less than 70% of them singletons. Patients had HPV-negative, locally advanced oral cavity squamous cell carcinoma. This chain connects TRBV5-4 to TRBJ2-3; D may match TRBD1 or TRBD2 (5 bases each). This receptor was taken from a person aged 40 to 85 with oral cavity squamous cell carcinoma. Sequencing was performed on PBMCs, taken before nivolumab (anti-PD-1) treatment. The CDR3 nucleotides read TGTGCCAGCAGCTTGGGGGACCCCACAGATACGCAGTATTTT. Amino acid sequence: CASSLGDPTDTQYF.